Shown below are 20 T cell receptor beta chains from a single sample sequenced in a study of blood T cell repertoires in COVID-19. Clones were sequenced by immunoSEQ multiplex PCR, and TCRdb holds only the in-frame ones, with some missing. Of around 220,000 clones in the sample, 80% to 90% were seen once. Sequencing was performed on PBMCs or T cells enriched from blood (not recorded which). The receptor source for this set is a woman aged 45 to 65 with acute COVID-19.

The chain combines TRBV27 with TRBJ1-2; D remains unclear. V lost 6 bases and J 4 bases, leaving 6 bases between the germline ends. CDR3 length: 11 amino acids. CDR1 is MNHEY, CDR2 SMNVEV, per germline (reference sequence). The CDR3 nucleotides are TGTGCCAGCAGATCGGGCTATGGCTACACCTTC. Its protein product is CASRSGYGYTF.

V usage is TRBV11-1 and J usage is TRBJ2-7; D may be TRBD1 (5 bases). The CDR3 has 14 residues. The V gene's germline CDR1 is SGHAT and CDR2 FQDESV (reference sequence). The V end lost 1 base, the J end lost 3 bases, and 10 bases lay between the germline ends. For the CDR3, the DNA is TGTGCCAGCAGCTTAGGGACAAACGTCTACGAGCAGTACTTC. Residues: CASSLGTNVYEQYF.

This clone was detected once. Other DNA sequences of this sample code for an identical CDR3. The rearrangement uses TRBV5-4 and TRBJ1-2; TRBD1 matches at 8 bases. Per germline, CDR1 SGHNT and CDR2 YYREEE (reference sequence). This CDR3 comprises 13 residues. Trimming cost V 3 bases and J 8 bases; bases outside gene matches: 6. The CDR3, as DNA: TGTGCCAGCAGCTCCGGACAGGGTGGAGGCTACACCTTC. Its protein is CASSSGQGGGYTF.

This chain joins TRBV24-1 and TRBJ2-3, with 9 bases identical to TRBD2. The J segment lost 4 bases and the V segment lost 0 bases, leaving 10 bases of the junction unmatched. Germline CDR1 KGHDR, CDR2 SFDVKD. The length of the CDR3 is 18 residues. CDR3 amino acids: CATSDLSSGRPGADTQYF. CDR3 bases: TGTGCCACCAGTGATTTGAGCAGCGGGAGGCCTGGTGCAGATACGCAGTATTTT.

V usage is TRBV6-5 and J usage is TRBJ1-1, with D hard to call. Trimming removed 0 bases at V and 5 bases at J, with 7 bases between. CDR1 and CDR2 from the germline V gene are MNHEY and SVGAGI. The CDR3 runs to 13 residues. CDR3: CASSYSAGTEAFF. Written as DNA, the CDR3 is TGTGCCAGCAGTTACTCCGCAGGTACTGAAGCTTTCTTT.

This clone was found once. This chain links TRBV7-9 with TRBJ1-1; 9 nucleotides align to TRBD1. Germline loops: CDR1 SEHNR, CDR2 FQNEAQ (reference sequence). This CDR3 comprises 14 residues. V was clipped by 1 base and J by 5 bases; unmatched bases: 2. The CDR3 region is CASSLGDRDTEAFF. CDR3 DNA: TGTGCCAGCAGCTTAGGGGACAGGGATACTGAAGCTTTCTTT.

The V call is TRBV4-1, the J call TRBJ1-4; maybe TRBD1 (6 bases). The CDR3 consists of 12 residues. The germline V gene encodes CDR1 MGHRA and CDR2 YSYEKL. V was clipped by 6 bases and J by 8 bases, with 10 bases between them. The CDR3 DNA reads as TGCGCCAGCAGTCTGGACAGAGAAAAACTGTTTTTT. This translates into CASSLDREKLFF.

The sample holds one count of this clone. The CDR3 here is CASGAGGNQPQHF. CDR3 DNA: TGTGCCAGCGGGGCAGGGGGCAATCAGCCCCAGCATTTT. The chain has TRBV6-4 and TRBJ1-5; D may be TRBD1 (6 bases). CDR1 is MRHNA, CDR2 SNTAGT, per germline. The CDR3 is 13 amino acids. V was shortened by 8 bases and J by 2 bases, with 10 bases between the two germline ends.

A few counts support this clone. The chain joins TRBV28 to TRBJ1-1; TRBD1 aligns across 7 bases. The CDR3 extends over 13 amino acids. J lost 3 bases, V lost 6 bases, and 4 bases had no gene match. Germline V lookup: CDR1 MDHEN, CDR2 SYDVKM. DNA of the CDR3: TGTGCCAGCAGGAGCACAGGGGACACTGAAGCTTTCTTT. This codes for CASRSTGDTEAFF. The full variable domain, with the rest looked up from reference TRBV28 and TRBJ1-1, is DVKVTQSSRYLVKRTGEKVFLECVQDMDHENMFWYRQDPGLGLRLIYFSYDVKMKEKGDIPEGYSVSREKKERFSLILESASTNQTSMYLCASRSTGDTEAFFGQGTRLTVV.

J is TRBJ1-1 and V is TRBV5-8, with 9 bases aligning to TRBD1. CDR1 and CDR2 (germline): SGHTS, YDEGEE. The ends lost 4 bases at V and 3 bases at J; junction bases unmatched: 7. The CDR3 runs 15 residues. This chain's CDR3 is CASSRHRGRHTEAFF. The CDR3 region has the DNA TGTGCCAGCAGCCGACACAGGGGGCGACACACTGAAGCTTTCTTT.

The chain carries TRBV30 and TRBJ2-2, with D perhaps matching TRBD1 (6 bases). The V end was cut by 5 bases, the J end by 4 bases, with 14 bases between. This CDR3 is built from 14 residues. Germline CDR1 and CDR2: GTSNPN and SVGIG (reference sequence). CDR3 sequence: CAWRQDLRTGELFF. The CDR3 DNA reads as TGTGCCTGGCGACAGGACCTACGCACCGGGGAGCTGTTTTTT.

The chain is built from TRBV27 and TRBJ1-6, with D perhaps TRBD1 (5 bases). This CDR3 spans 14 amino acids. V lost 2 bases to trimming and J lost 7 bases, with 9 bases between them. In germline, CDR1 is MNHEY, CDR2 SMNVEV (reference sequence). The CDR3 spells CASSLIGGNSPLHF. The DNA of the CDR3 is TGTGCCAGCAGTTTAATCGGGGGGAATTCACCCCTCCACTTT.

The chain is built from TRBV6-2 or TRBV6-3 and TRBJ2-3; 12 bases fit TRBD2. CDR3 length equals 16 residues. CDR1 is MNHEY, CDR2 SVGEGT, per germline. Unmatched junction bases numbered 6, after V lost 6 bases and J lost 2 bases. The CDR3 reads CASSQLAGGHTDTQYF. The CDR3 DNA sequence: TGTGCCAGCAGCCAACTAGCGGGAGGACACACAGATACGCAGTATTTT.

The CDR3 loop reads CASSLNRRGSGQETQYF. CDR3 nucleotides: TGCGCCAGCAGCCTGAATAGGAGGGGTTCGGGGCAGGAGACCCAGTACTTC. This chain joins TRBV5-1 and TRBJ2-5; D possibly corresponds to TRBD2 (6 bases). CDR1 SGHRS and CDR2 YFSETQ come from the germline V gene. Trimming took 4 bases from V and 5 from J, leaving 24 bases between them. The CDR3 spans 17 residues.

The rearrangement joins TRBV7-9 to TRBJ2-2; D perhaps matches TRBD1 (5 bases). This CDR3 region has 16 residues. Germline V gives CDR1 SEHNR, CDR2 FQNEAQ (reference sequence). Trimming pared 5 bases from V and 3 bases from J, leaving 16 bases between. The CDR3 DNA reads TGTGCCAGCAGCCCCCTACAGGATACCTACACCGGGGAGCTGTTTTTT. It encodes CASSPLQDTYTGELFF. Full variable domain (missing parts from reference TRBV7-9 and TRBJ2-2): DTGVSQNPRHKITKRGQNVTFRCDPISEHNRLYWYRQTLGQGPEFLTYFQNEAQLEKSRLLSDRFSAERPKGSFSTLEIQRTEQGDSAMYLCASSPLQDTYTGELFFGEGSRLTVL.

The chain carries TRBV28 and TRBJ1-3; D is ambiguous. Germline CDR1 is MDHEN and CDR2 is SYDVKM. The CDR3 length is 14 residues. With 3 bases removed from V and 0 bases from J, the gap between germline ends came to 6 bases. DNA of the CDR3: TGTGCCAGCAGTTTCCGCAGCTCTGGAAACACCATATATTTT. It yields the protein CASSFRSSGNTIYF.

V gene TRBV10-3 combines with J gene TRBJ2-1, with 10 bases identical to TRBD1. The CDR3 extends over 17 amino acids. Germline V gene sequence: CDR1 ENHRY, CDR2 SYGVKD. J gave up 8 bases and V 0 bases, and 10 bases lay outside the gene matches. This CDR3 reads CAISESIVDRGQDEQFF. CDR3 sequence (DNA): TGTGCCATCAGTGAGTCGATTGTAGACAGGGGGCAAGATGAGCAGTTCTTC.

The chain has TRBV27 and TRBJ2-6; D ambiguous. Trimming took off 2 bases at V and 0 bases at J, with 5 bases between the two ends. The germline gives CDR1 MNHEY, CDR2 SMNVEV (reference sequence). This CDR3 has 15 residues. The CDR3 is CASSLLSSGANVLTF. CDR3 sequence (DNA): TGTGCCAGCAGTTTACTCAGCTCTGGGGCCAACGTCCTGACTTTC.

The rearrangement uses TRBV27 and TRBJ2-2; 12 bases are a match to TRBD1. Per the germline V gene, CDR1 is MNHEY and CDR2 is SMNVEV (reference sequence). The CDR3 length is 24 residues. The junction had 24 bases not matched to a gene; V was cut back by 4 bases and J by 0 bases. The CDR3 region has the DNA TGTGCCAGCAGTTCATCCCGGGACAGGGGGCCTGGGCTAGCGGGCGTCGCGAACACCGGGGAGCTGTTTTTT. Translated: CASSSSRDRGPGLAGVANTGELFF.

The CDR3 region has the DNA TGTGCCAGCAGTTACTCTGCGGGAGGGGCCTACGAGCAGTACTTC. Protein product: CASSYSAGGAYEQYF. The rearrangement links TRBV6-5 to TRBJ2-7; 9 bases map to TRBD2. V lost 0 bases and J lost 2; bases outside the gene matches: 2. This CDR3 is built from 15 residues. Germline CDR1 reads MNHEY; CDR2 reads SVGAGI.